Each of the 32 T cell receptor beta chains below was sequenced from the same sample in a study of OX40 agonist ivuxolimab in advanced cancers. Using immunoSEQ multiplex PCR, the repertoire was profiled, and TCRdb retains in-frame clones only, with some absent. The sample consists of about 60,000 clones, around 83% of them appearing once. The sequencing here drew on CD4+ or CD8+ T cells sorted from blood, taken in a trial of the OX40 agonist ivuxolimab. The receptors originated from an adult with an advanced solid tumor such as melanoma, head and neck, liver or kidney cancer.

This clone was seen a handful of times. The rearrangement links TRBV29-1 to TRBJ2-3, with D perhaps assigned TRBD1 or TRBD2 (6 bases each). V lost 3 bases and J lost 5, with 15 bases in between. CDR1 SQVTM and CDR2 ANQGSEA come from the germline V gene. The CDR3 length is 14 residues. CDR3 protein: CSVDGGGLQDTQYF. The CDR3 DNA sequence: TGCAGCGTTGATGGTGGGGGGCTCCAAGATACGCAGTATTTT.

The V and J genes are TRBV11-2 and TRBJ1-2; D not resolved. The CDR3 is 13 amino acids. Trimming shortened V by 3 bases and J by 2 bases, and 7 bases separated the two germline ends. Germline values: CDR1 SGHAT, CDR2 FQNNGV. The chain's CDR3 is CASSFGDNYGYTF. Written as DNA, the CDR3 is TGTGCCAGCAGCTTTGGTGACAACTATGGCTACACCTTC.

V is TRBV11-2 and J is TRBJ2-7; D remains unclear. This CDR3 region has 13 residues. V lost 3 bases and J 5 bases, leaving 11 bases between the germline ends. CDR1 is SGHAT and CDR2 is FQNNGV in the germline V gene. In DNA form, the CDR3 reads TGTGCCAGCAGCTTCTTGGGTAGAAACGAGCAGTACTTC. Protein product: CASSFLGRNEQYF.

The CDR3 sequence: CASSYSRESLHF. As DNA, the CDR3 is TGTGCCAGCAGTTACTCTCGAGAGTCCCTCCACTTT. This chain uses TRBV6-6 with TRBJ1-6; D is unclear. The CDR3 sequence is 12 residues long. Trimming cost V 0 bases and J 14 bases, with 8 bases left between them. Germline V gene data show CDR1 as MNHNY and CDR2 as SVGAGI (reference sequence).

V gene TRBV5-1 combines with J gene TRBJ1-1, with D perhaps TRBD1 (6 bases). Germline V gene lookup returns CDR1 SGHRS and CDR2 YFSETQ. This CDR3 contains 16 residues. The ends were cut back, 2 bases at V and 3 bases at J, with 17 bases in the middle. This chain's CDR3 is CASSLNPGGADTEAFF. The CDR3 region has the DNA TGCGCCAGCAGCTTAAATCCGGGGGGCGCGGACACTGAAGCTTTCTTT.

The chain is built from TRBV7-6 and TRBJ1-4; no reliable D call. The CDR3 consists of 15 residues. Germline CDR1 SGHVS, CDR2 FNYEAQ. V was shortened by 8 bases and J by 0 bases, with 13 bases between the two germline ends. CDR3 residues: CASQDGHSTNEKLFF. The CDR3 DNA is TGTGCCAGCCAGGACGGGCACTCAACTAATGAAAAACTGTTTTTT.

The chain uses TRBV21-1 and TRBJ2-7; TRBD2 is taken as the D call from the table, unchecked against the DNA. TRBV21-1 is a documented pseudogene. This CDR3 is 16 amino acids long. CDR3 sequence: CASSKVGLAAGNEQYF. CDR3 sequence (DNA): TGTGCCAGCAGCAAAGTGGGACTAGCCGCGGGAAACGAGCAGTACTTC.

The V and J genes are TRBV6-5 and TRBJ2-1, with 9 bases that match TRBD2. Per the germline V gene, CDR1 is MNHEY and CDR2 is SVGAGI. J lost 3 bases, V lost 7 bases, and 4 bases had no gene match. The CDR3 covers 14 residues. As DNA, the CDR3 is TGTGCCAGCAAGGCTAGCGGGAACTACAATGAGCAGTTCTTC. Its translation: CASKASGNYNEQFF.

This chain connects TRBV28 to TRBJ1-2, with D possibly matching TRBD1 (6 bases). Germline V gene sequence: CDR1 MDHEN, CDR2 SYDVKM. V lost 2 bases and J 0 bases, leaving 7 bases between the germline ends. The CDR3 totals 14 residues. For the CDR3, the DNA is TGTGCCAGCAGTTTAGGGACAACTAACTATGGCTACACCTTC. As protein: CASSLGTTNYGYTF.

V and J are TRBV10-3 and TRBJ2-7, with TRBD2 as a possible D gene (5 bases). V gave up 0 bases and J gave up 7 bases, with 13 bases separating them. Germline CDR1 and CDR2: ENHRY and SYGVKD. The CDR3 is 14 amino acids. The CDR3 loop reads CAISESAGEGEQYF. DNA for the CDR3: TGTGCCATCAGTGAGTCGGCTGGCGAGGGAGAGCAGTACTTC.

The chain joins TRBV5-1 to TRBJ2-5, with a possible D match to TRBD1 (6 bases). V gave up 4 bases and J gave up 5 bases, with 12 bases separating them. This CDR3 has 13 amino acids. In germline, CDR1 is SGHRS, CDR2 YFSETQ. CDR3 bases: TGCGCCAGCAGCCTCCGGACAGAGGAGACCCAGTACTTC. Its protein is CASSLRTEETQYF.

V gene TRBV6-5 combines with J gene TRBJ1-4; a weak D match, TRBD1 (6 bases). Germline CDR1 reads MNHEY; CDR2 reads SVGAGI. Trimming removed 4 bases from V and 3 bases from J, with 12 bases in between. CDR3 length equals 15 residues. The CDR3 region has the DNA TGTGCCAGCAGTTGGTCGACAGGTTCTAATGAAAAACTGTTTTTT. Protein sequence: CASSWSTGSNEKLFF.

The V call is TRBV29-1, the J call TRBJ1-5; D perhaps matches TRBD1 (5 bases). The germline gives CDR1 SQVTM, CDR2 ANQGSEA. V was shortened by 5 bases and J by 4 bases, with 12 bases between the two germline ends. The CDR3 length is 13 residues. The CDR3 DNA reads TGCAGCGTTTCCTTTGACAGAAATCAGCCCCAGCATTTT. Protein: CSVSFDRNQPQHF.

The chain joins TRBV27 to TRBJ2-2, with 7 bases matching TRBD1. The CDR3 spans 16 residues. CDR1 and CDR2 (germline): MNHEY, SMNVEV (reference sequence). V lost 5 bases and J lost 5; bases outside the gene matches: 11. The CDR3 nucleotides read TGTGCCAGCAGTCCTCCGGGGACAGTAAGAACCGGGGAGCTGTTTTTT. It encodes CASSPPGTVRTGELFF.

The sample holds one count of this clone. Different DNA sequences within this sample yield the same CDR3. The chain uses TRBV5-1 and TRBJ2-7; D remains ambiguous. Per germline, CDR1 SGHRS and CDR2 YFSETQ. Trimming removed 0 bases from V and 3 bases from J, with 1 base in between. This CDR3 region has 11 residues. Written as DNA, the CDR3 is TGCGCCAGCAGCTTGGACTACGAGCAGTACTTC. Translated, it gives CASSLDYEQYF.

The rearrangement uses TRBV6-6 and TRBJ1-1; D gene unclear. This CDR3 has 13 residues. Per germline, CDR1 MNHNY and CDR2 SVGAGI (reference sequence). The V end was cut by 2 bases, the J end by 4 bases, with 8 bases between. The CDR3 DNA sequence: TGTGCCAGCAGTTACGAGCCGACCACTGAAGCTTTCTTT. As protein: CASSYEPTTEAFF.

The chain carries TRBV19 and TRBJ2-3; 9 nucleotides line up with TRBD2. V gave up 5 bases and J gave up 4 bases; unmatched junction bases: 10. The V gene's germline CDR1 is LNHDA and CDR2 SQIVND (reference sequence). This CDR3 is 16 amino acids long. The CDR3 sequence: CASSFLSGRPPDTQYF. CDR3 DNA sequence: TGTGCCAGTAGTTTCCTCAGCGGGAGGCCCCCAGATACGCAGTATTTT.

The CDR3 bases are TGCGCCAGCAGCTTGGGCCGTCAAGGCGGCTACACCTTC. Translated: CASSLGRQGGYTF. The rearrangement uses TRBV5-1 and TRBJ1-2; D unclear. The CDR3 consists of 13 residues. Between the trimmed V and J ends, which lost 0 bases and 8 bases, there was a span of 11 bases. Germline V CDR1 and CDR2: SGHRS, YFSETQ.

This rearrangement joins TRBV6-6 to TRBJ2-1, with 11 positions matching TRBD2. Germline V gene sequence: CDR1 MNHNY, CDR2 SVGAGI (reference sequence). The length of the CDR3 is 16 residues. Trimming cost V 6 bases and J 7 bases; bases outside gene matches: 11. CDR3 residues: CASRSLLAGGPNEQFF. DNA of the CDR3: TGTGCCAGCAGATCGCTATTAGCGGGAGGGCCTAATGAGCAGTTCTTC.

This clone came up once. This chain links TRBV6-4 with TRBJ1-2; D remains ambiguous. The CDR3 spans 12 residues. V lost 8 bases to trimming and J lost 2 bases, with 9 bases between them. The germline V gene encodes CDR1 MRHNA and CDR2 SNTAGT. CDR3 sequence (DNA): TGTGCCAGCTCCAATGGCAACTATGGCTACACCTTC. Translating it yields CASSNGNYGYTF.

The table lists this clone with a count of one. The genes are TRBV5-6 and TRBJ2-3; D not certain. The V end was cut by 2 bases, the J end by 2 bases, with 12 bases between. This CDR3 is built from 15 residues. The germline gives CDR1 SGHDT, CDR2 YYEEEE. The CDR3 here is CASSFGGTYTDTQYF. For the CDR3, the DNA is TGTGCCAGCAGCTTTGGCGGAACCTACACAGATACGCAGTATTTT.

V is TRBV5-1 and J is TRBJ2-3; D remains ambiguous. Trimming stripped 0 bases from V and 0 bases from J, with 8 bases between. The germline V gene has CDR1 SGHRS and CDR2 YFSETQ. The CDR3 is 15 residues long. This CDR3 reads CASSLEHSSTDTQYF. The CDR3 DNA reads as TGCGCCAGCAGCTTGGAGCACTCTAGCACAGATACGCAGTATTTT.

This sequence joins TRBV7-3 and TRBJ2-4; possible D gene TRBD1, 7 bases. Trimming removed 5 bases at V and 8 bases at J, with 16 bases between. Germline loops: CDR1 SGHTA, CDR2 FQGTGA. This CDR3 is built from 14 residues. In DNA form, the CDR3 reads TGTGCCAGCAGCCCCAGGGCCAGGGGGGACATTCAGTACTTC. Its translation is CASSPRARGDIQYF.

The chain recombines TRBV7-8 with TRBJ2-2; D not resolved. V lost 1 base, J lost 2 bases, and 11 bases lay in between. Germline V CDR1 and CDR2: SGHVS, FQNEAQ. The CDR3 spans 16 residues. The CDR3 bases are TGTGCCAGCAGCTTAGGGGCAGGCATTAACACCGGGGAGCTGTTTTTT. Encoded protein: CASSLGAGINTGELFF.

The V gene is TRBV28, the J gene TRBJ1-5; 7 bases are a match to TRBD1. The germline CDR1 and CDR2 sequences are MDHEN and SYDVKM. Trimming removed 5 bases from V and 0 bases from J; junction bases left unmatched: 10. The CDR3 contains 17 residues. The CDR3 nucleotides read TGTGCCAGCAGTAGAGGCGGGACAGACTATAGCAATCAGCCCCAGCATTTT. It codes for CASSRGGTDYSNQPQHF.

This clone was detected a few times. This chain uses TRBV27 with TRBJ2-7; D perhaps matches TRBD2 (7 bases). Trimming left V 6 bases short and J 4 bases short, with 16 bases between. Germline CDR1 is MNHEY and CDR2 is SMNVEV (reference sequence). CDR3 size: 14 residues. The CDR3 DNA reads as TGTGCCAGCAGGACAGGTCTGGGAGGGTACGAGCAGTACTTC. Amino acid sequence: CASRTGLGGYEQYF.

This chain joins TRBV6-6 and TRBJ2-1, with 10 nucleotides matching TRBD2. Germline CDR1 is MNHNY and CDR2 is SVGAGI (reference sequence). Unmatched junction bases numbered 11, after V lost 6 bases and J lost 9 bases. This CDR3 comprises 15 residues. CDR3 nucleotides: TGTGCCAGCAGGGAGCGGGAGGGCGGGGTTCGTGAGCAGTTCTTC. It encodes CASREREGGVREQFF.

This chain links TRBV30 with TRBJ1-1, with 7 bases lining up with TRBD1. This CDR3 has 13 residues. Germline CDR1 reads GTSNPN; CDR2 reads SVGIG (reference sequence). The J segment lost 5 bases and the V segment lost 1 base, leaving 4 bases of the junction unmatched. In DNA form, the CDR3 reads TGTGCCTGGAGTGGAGGGGGCCGAACTGAAGCTTTCTTT. Its translation: CAWSGGGRTEAFF.

The chain combines TRBV2 with TRBJ2-7, with unresolved D. With 6 bases removed from V and 7 bases from J, the gap between germline ends came to 13 bases. The length of the CDR3 is 12 residues. Germline V gene sequence: CDR1 SNHLY, CDR2 FYNNEI. CDR3: CASSQEWGEQYF. CDR3 coding DNA: TGTGCCAGCAGCCAAGAATGGGGAGAGCAGTACTTC.

The V gene is TRBV10-3, the J gene TRBJ2-1; TRBD2 matches 14 bases. CDR1 is ENHRY and CDR2 is SYGVKD in the germline V gene. V dropped 4 bases and J dropped 3; count of bases not matched to a gene: 17. CDR3 size: 21 residues. The CDR3 protein is CAISGPGRGLAGGYGYNEQFF. The CDR3 DNA follows: TGTGCCATCAGTGGACCTGGGCGTGGACTAGCGGGAGGTTATGGCTACAATGAGCAGTTCTTC.

This clone was counted a few times. V is TRBV5-1 and J is TRBJ1-4; no clear D gene. In germline, CDR1 is SGHRS, CDR2 YFSETQ. This CDR3 has 15 amino acids. V was clipped by 4 bases and J by 0 bases, with 10 bases between them. As DNA, the CDR3 is TGCGCCAGCAGCCCTAGACGGCCAACTAATGAAAAACTGTTTTTT. Protein sequence: CASSPRRPTNEKLFF.

The chain combines TRBV5-1 with TRBJ2-2; D is possibly TRBD1 (5 bases). The CDR3 runs 14 residues. Germline assignment: CDR1 SGHRS and CDR2 YFSETQ. Trimming took off 2 bases at V and 6 bases at J, with 11 bases between the two ends. DNA for the CDR3: TGCGCCAGCAGCTTACAGGTTACGCCCGGGGAGCTGTTTTTT. This sequence encodes CASSLQVTPGELFF.